Presented here are 18 T cell receptor beta chains from one specimen sequenced in a study of blood T cell repertoires in COVID-19. Clones were read by immunoSEQ multiplex PCR, and TCRdb kept only the in-frame ones, dropping some. The table includes 140,000 to 150,000 clones, under 90% detected once. The sample was peripheral blood. The source of these receptors is a human donor in a cohort sampled during active COVID-19.

The gene calls are TRBV10-2 and TRBJ2-7; no clear D. The germline V gene encodes CDR1 WSHSY and CDR2 SAAADI. The CDR3 is 14 residues long. Trimming shortened V by 5 bases and J by 6 bases, and 17 bases separated the two germline ends. The CDR3 spells CASSLSRGSPEQYV. The CDR3 DNA reads TGCGCCAGCAGTTTAAGCCGCGGATCCCCCGAGCAGTACGTC.

The chain joins TRBV7-3 to TRBJ1-1, with 9 bases that match TRBD1. Trimming at V came to 0 bases and at J to 1 base, leaving 3 bases not matched to a gene. The CDR3 spans 16 residues. Germline V gene sequence: CDR1 SGHTA, CDR2 FQGTGA. This CDR3 is CASSLTPGQGNTEAFF. The CDR3 DNA sequence: TGTGCCAGCAGCTTAACTCCGGGACAGGGGAACACTGAAGCTTTCTTT.

The chain joins TRBV9 to TRBJ2-3; 10 positions match TRBD2. Germline CDR1 is SGDLS and CDR2 is YYNGEE. The V and J ends lost 8 bases and 5 bases, in that order; junction bases with no gene match: 8. There are 14 residues in the CDR3. The CDR3 is CASRAGGAQDTQYF. The CDR3 DNA is TGTGCCAGTCGAGCGGGAGGGGCCCAAGATACGCAGTATTTT. The full variable domain, its missing parts supplied by reference TRBV9 and TRBJ2-3, is DSGVTQTPKHLITATGQRVTLRCSPRSGDLSVYWYQQSLDQGLQFLIQYYNGEERAKGNILERFSAQQFPDLHSELNLSSLELGDSALYFCASRAGGAQDTQYFGPGTRLTVL.

V gene TRBV9 combines with J gene TRBJ2-1, with 8 bases aligning to TRBD2. The CDR3 length is 16 residues. Unmatched junction bases numbered 9, after V lost 0 bases and J lost 7 bases. CDR1 and CDR2 from the germline V gene are SGDLS and YYNGEE. In DNA, the CDR3 is TGTGCCAGCAGCGTAGGCAGCGGGAGAGGGGTAAATGAGCAGTTCTTC. Protein: CASSVGSGRGVNEQFF. The full variable domain, with the rest looked up from reference TRBV9 and TRBJ2-1, is DSGVTQTPKHLITATGQRVTLRCSPRSGDLSVYWYQQSLDQGLQFLIQYYNGEERAKGNILERFSAQQFPDLHSELNLSSLELGDSALYFCASSVGSGRGVNEQFFGPGTRLTVL.

This rearrangement joins TRBV13 to TRBJ2-5; TRBD1 matches 8 bases. J lost 5 bases, V lost 3 bases, and 2 bases had no gene match. The germline V gene encodes CDR1 PRHDT and CDR2 FYEKMQ (reference sequence). The CDR3 consists of 13 residues. The CDR3 bases are TGTGCCAGCAGCTTCAGGGGGCTGGAGACCCAGTACTTC. Protein: CASSFRGLETQYF.

This clone has more than one count but fewer than ten. The chain carries TRBV27 and TRBJ1-6; 7 positions match TRBD1. Germline V lookup: CDR1 MNHEY, CDR2 SMNVEV (reference sequence). The CDR3 extends over 16 amino acids. J was trimmed by 15 bases and V by 6 bases; bases with no gene match: 20. DNA of the CDR3: TGTGCCAGCAGCCCGGACAACTTAAAACAGGGGAGGCACCTCCACTTT. The encoded protein is CASSPDNLKQGRHLHF.

This clone has just a few counts. The same CDR3 also results from other DNA sequences found in this sample. The chain combines TRBV12-5 with TRBJ2-3, with D unclear. Trimming took off 2 bases at V and 2 bases at J, with 5 bases between the two ends. Looked up from germline, CDR1 is LGHNT and CDR2 is FRNRAP. There are 13 residues in the CDR3. The CDR3 region is CASGLPYTDTQYF. In DNA, the CDR3 is TGTGCTAGTGGTTTGCCTTACACAGATACGCAGTATTTT.

This chain connects TRBV15 to TRBJ1-2, with 7 positions matching TRBD1. Losses at the gene ends were 3 bases for V and 5 bases for J; bases not matched to a gene: 3. Germline V gene sequence: CDR1 LNHNV, CDR2 YYDKDF (reference sequence). CDR3 length: 13 amino acids. In DNA form, the CDR3 reads TGTGCCACCAGCAGTACAGGGGAGTATGGCTACACCTTC. Translating gives CATSSTGEYGYTF.

Sample share makes this clone medium-sized. This chain uses TRBV5-1 with TRBJ2-2; 7 bases fit TRBD1. Germline V gene sequence: CDR1 SGHRS, CDR2 YFSETQ. This CDR3 is built from 16 residues. The J segment lost 0 bases and the V segment lost 5 bases, leaving 7 bases of the junction unmatched. CDR3 DNA: TGCGCCAGCAGTTATTACAGGGGAGCGAACACCGGGGAGCTGTTTTTT. It specifies CASSYYRGANTGELFF.

This clone occurred a few times. V usage is TRBV3-1 (or the pseudogene TRBV3-2) and J usage is TRBJ1-6; 9 nucleotides agree with TRBD1. CDR3 length: 14 amino acids. The junction had 2 bases not matched to a gene; V was cut back by 4 bases and J by 7 bases. Per germline, CDR1 LGHDT and CDR2 YNNKEL (reference sequence). Here the CDR3 DNA reads TGTGCCAGCAGCCTGGACAGGGGCAATTCACCCCTCCACTTT. Residues: CASSLDRGNSPLHF.

The V and J genes are TRBV7-3 and TRBJ2-5; tentative D call: TRBD2 (6 bases). CDR3 length: 15 residues. Germline CDR1 and CDR2: SGHTA and FQGTGA. V shed 3 bases and J shed 1 base, with 12 bases lying between them. The CDR3 DNA follows: TGTGCCAGCAGCTTTCTTAGCGGACGCCAAGAGACCCAGTACTTC. Its translation is CASSFLSGRQETQYF.

The chain combines TRBV7-8 with TRBJ2-2; TRBD2 agrees at 13 bases. J gave up 0 bases and V 2 bases, and 3 bases lay outside the gene matches. Germline V lookup: CDR1 SGHVS, CDR2 FQNEAQ. This CDR3 has 18 residues. CDR3 in amino acids: CASSLRTSGGANTGELFF. The CDR3 bases are TGTGCCAGCAGCTTAAGGACTAGCGGGGGAGCGAACACCGGGGAGCTGTTTTTT.

The chain links TRBV7-9 to TRBJ2-7; 11 positions agree with TRBD2. The V gene's germline CDR1 is SEHNR and CDR2 FQNEAQ (reference sequence). The CDR3 extends over 15 amino acids. V shed 5 bases and J 2 bases; nucleotides not matched to a gene: 5. CDR3 sequence reads: CASSRGTSGPYEQYV. The CDR3 DNA reads TGTGCCAGCAGCCGCGGGACTAGCGGTCCCTACGAGCAGTACGTC.

Here the CDR3 reads CASSLSPAGRNTEAFF. CDR3 nucleotides: TGTGCCAGCAGTTTGAGCCCCGCAGGGCGGAACACTGAAGCTTTCTTT. The V gene is TRBV28, the J gene TRBJ1-1; the D gene is possibly TRBD1 (5 bases). V gave up 3 bases and J gave up 1 base, with 15 bases separating them. CDR3 length: 16 residues. CDR1 is MDHEN, CDR2 SYDVKM, per germline.

J is TRBJ2-5 and V is TRBV5-4, with a tentative D call TRBD1 (6 bases). Germline V gene lookup returns CDR1 SGHNT and CDR2 YYREEE (reference sequence). CDR3 length equals 13 residues. The V end lost 0 bases, the J end lost 5 bases, and 8 bases lay between the germline ends. CDR3 DNA sequence: TGTGCCAGCAGCTTGGTGCAGGGGGAGACCCAGTACTTC. It is translated as CASSLVQGETQYF.

This clone was found a few times. The rearrangement links TRBV2 to TRBJ1-5, with 7 nucleotides matching TRBD1. With 1 base clipped from V and 0 bases from J, the junction kept 9 bases outside the gene matches. In germline, CDR1 is SNHLY, CDR2 FYNNEI. The CDR3 spans 18 residues. The CDR3 coding sequence is TGTGCCAGCAGTGAAGGGCAGGGGGTACCTACTAGCAATCAGCCCCAGCATTTT. As protein: CASSEGQGVPTSNQPQHF. Full variable domain (missing parts from reference TRBV2 and TRBJ1-5): EPEVTQTPSHQVTQMGQEVILRCVPISNHLYFYWYRQILGQKVEFLVSFYNNEISEKSEIFDDQFSVERPDGSNFTLKIRSTKLEDSAMYFCASSEGQGVPTSNQPQHFGDGTRLSIL.

The chain is built from TRBV7-3 and TRBJ2-7; 8 bases are shared with TRBD1. Germline V gene sequence: CDR1 SGHTA, CDR2 FQGTGA. J was trimmed by 4 bases and V by 7 bases; bases with no gene match: 6. The CDR3 length is 13 residues. CDR3 bases: TGTGCCAGCACGCCCCGGGACAGGTACGAGCAGTACGTC. Protein: CASTPRDRYEQYV.

This clone was recorded once. The chain has TRBV3-1 (or the pseudogene TRBV3-2) and TRBJ1-3; D is unclear. This CDR3 spans 14 amino acids. From germline, CDR1 is LGHDT and CDR2 YNNKEL (reference sequence). Between the trimmed V and J ends, which lost 5 bases and 1 base, there was a span of 9 bases. In DNA, the CDR3 is TGTGCCAGCAGCTCCGGGATGTCTGGAAACACCATATATTTT. This encodes CASSSGMSGNTIYF.